This T cell receptor beta chain was sequenced during a study of blood T cells in healthy people across ages. Study summary: About one barcoded beta molecule per two T cells was captured by template switching.

Study findings and constraints: Diversity of TCR beta per million T cells declined in a roughly linear way with age. Across samples, TCR beta diversity tracked strongly with naive T cell percentage.

The CDR3 has 17 residues. The V and J ends lost 2 bases and 3 bases, in that order; junction bases with no gene match: 9. Germline CDR1 reads MDHEN; CDR2 reads SYDVKM. A second PCR of roughly 7 to 11 cycles used a sample-barcoded 5' primer and a J-beta primer mix. From the 5' RACE reads, TCRdb called clonotypes with MiXCR, one entry per CDR3 protein. The table includes some 320,000 distinct CDR3 sequences, 25% to 30% detected once. This clonotype was seen a few times. Its specificity is unknown. The rearrangement uses TRBV28 and TRBJ1-3; 8 nucleotides agree with TRBD1. The sequence was collected from a woman in her sixties or seventies in good health. Sequencing was done on a sample of blood. The CDR3 coding sequence is TGTGCCAGCAGTTTAGGTGGCAGGGGGCTCTTTGGAAACACCATATATTTT. Residues: CASSLGGRGLFGNTIYF.